Presented here are 12 T cell receptor beta chains from one specimen sequenced in a study of cytomegalovirus exposure and HLA in healthy donors. The study ran its PCR with 60 Vbeta and 13 Jbeta primers. Sequencing used immunoSEQ multiplex PCR; TCRdb keeps in-frame clones, though not all of them. The data contain around 150,000 clones, approximately 78% of them singletons. Source material: PBMCs. These receptor sequences come from a woman between 40 and 50 years old in good health and CMV-seronegative.

V is TRBV4-1 and J is TRBJ1-1, with 7 bases matching TRBD1. The junction had 12 bases not matched to a gene; V was cut back by 2 bases and J by 0 bases. Germline V gives CDR1 MGHRA, CDR2 YSYEKL. The CDR3 consists of 18 residues. The CDR3 DNA is TGCGCCAGCAGCCAACGCGAGGCTAGGACAGGCTTGAACACTGAAGCTTTCTTT. As protein: CASSQREARTGLNTEAFF.

This chain links TRBV7-8 with TRBJ2-3; D is unresolved. The V gene lost 2 bases and the J gene lost 1 base, with 7 bases spanning the gap. Germline V lookup: CDR1 SGHVS, CDR2 FQNEAQ. The CDR3 is made up of 14 amino acids. The CDR3 DNA reads as TGTGCCAGCAGCTTAAACTATGGCACAGATACGCAGTATTTT. Translation: CASSLNYGTDTQYF.

This clone showed up just once. This chain links TRBV27 with TRBJ1-1; 8 bases match TRBD1. Germline CDR1 MNHEY, CDR2 SMNVEV (reference sequence). The CDR3 covers 16 residues. After removal of 3 bases from V and 5 bases from J, the junction contained 11 bases not matched to a gene. The CDR3 sequence: CASSFDMRQGRTEAFF. The CDR3 DNA follows: TGTGCCAGCAGTTTCGACATGAGACAGGGGAGGACTGAAGCTTTCTTT.

The CDR3 sequence is CASRFARRDRRNQPQHF. The CDR3 DNA sequence: TGTGCAAGTCGCTTCGCACGCCGGGACAGGCGAAATCAGCCCCAGCATTTT. V and J are TRBV12-2 and TRBJ1-5; the table gives TRBD1 as D, unverified against the DNA. TRBV12-2 is a listed pseudogene. The CDR3 covers 17 residues.

The chain couples TRBV19 to TRBJ1-3; D remains unclear. Trimming cost V 4 bases and J 2 bases, with 9 bases left between them. This CDR3 has 14 residues. Per germline, CDR1 LNHDA and CDR2 SQIVND (reference sequence). The CDR3 region has the DNA TGTGCCAGTAGTAGGGGAGCTGCTGGAAACACCATATATTTT. Translated, it gives CASSRGAAGNTIYF.

The J gene is TRBJ1-4, the V gene TRBV29-1; TRBD1 agrees at 7 bases. The CDR3 loop spans 14 amino acids. The germline V gene has CDR1 SQVTM and CDR2 ANQGSEA. Trimming removed 6 bases from V and 0 bases from J; junction bases left unmatched: 4. CDR3: CSVEGTATNEKLFF. Here the CDR3 DNA reads TGCAGCGTCGAGGGGACAGCAACTAATGAAAAACTGTTTTTT.

This clone was counted a few times. The genes are TRBV2 and TRBJ1-3; 7 nucleotides match TRBD1. Looked up from germline, CDR1 is SNHLY and CDR2 is FYNNEI. The CDR3 is made up of 13 amino acids. Germline trimming cut 7 bases from V and 3 bases from J; bases unmatched to any gene: 3. The CDR3 DNA reads TGTGCCAGCAATAGGGGGCTTGGAAACACCATATATTTT. This codes for CASNRGLGNTIYF.

The chain couples TRBV2 to TRBJ2-7; D unresolved. V gave up 7 bases and J gave up 6 bases, with 10 bases separating them. This CDR3 is 11 amino acids long. The germline V gene has CDR1 SNHLY and CDR2 FYNNEI. The CDR3 here is CASKLRFEQYF. CDR3 in DNA: TGTGCCAGCAAACTACGGTTCGAGCAGTACTTC.

This sequence joins TRBV6-1 and TRBJ1-1, with 11 bases lining up with TRBD1. The CDR3 is 15 amino acids. After removal of 7 bases from V and 3 bases from J, the junction contained 7 bases not matched to a gene. The germline V gene has CDR1 MNHNS and CDR2 SASEGT. CDR3: CASNGQGAWDTEAFF. CDR3 in DNA: TGTGCCAGCAATGGACAGGGGGCATGGGACACTGAAGCTTTCTTT.

This clone has a handful of counts. V gene TRBV5-1 combines with J gene TRBJ2-3, with TRBD2 matching 7 bases. The CDR3 spans 16 residues. V was clipped by 5 bases and J by 5 bases; unmatched bases: 14. The V gene's germline CDR1 is SGHRS and CDR2 YFSETQ. Here the CDR3 reads CASRVGGGGRGDTQYF. CDR3 in DNA: TGCGCCAGCAGGGTTGGTGGCGGGGGAAGAGGAGATACGCAGTATTTT. The full variable domain, in which reference TRBV5-1 and TRBJ2-3 provide the parts outside the CDR3, is KAGVTQTPRYLIKTRGQQVTLSCSPISGHRSVSWYQQTPGQGLQFLFEYFSETQRNKGNFPGRFSGRQFSNSRSEMNVSTLELGDSALYLCASRVGGGGRGDTQYFGPGTRLTVL.

The CDR3: CASSPTGARNYGYTF. CDR3 in DNA: TGTGCCAGCAGCCCGACAGGGGCCCGTAACTATGGCTACACCTTC. The genes are TRBV7-9 and TRBJ1-2; 8 nucleotides match TRBD1. J was trimmed by 1 base and V by 5 bases; bases with no gene match: 6. Germline-derived CDR1 and CDR2 are SEHNR and FQNEAQ (reference sequence). CDR3 length: 15 residues. Full variable domain (rest looked up from reference TRBV7-9 and TRBJ1-2): DTGVSQNPRHKITKRGQNVTFRCDPISEHNRLYWYRQTLGQGPEFLTYFQNEAQLEKSRLLSDRFSAERPKGSFSTLEIQRTEQGDSAMYLCASSPTGARNYGYTFGSGTRLTVV.

This chain connects TRBV6-5 to TRBJ1-2; tentatively, D is TRBD1 (5 bases). Trimming shortened V by 3 bases and J by 8 bases, and 13 bases separated the two germline ends. The CDR3 runs 13 residues. Germline loops: CDR1 MNHEY, CDR2 SVGAGI. CDR3 bases: TGTGCCAGCAGTTATCCCGACAGTCAAGGCTACACCTTC. This sequence encodes CASSYPDSQGYTF.